This T cell receptor (beta chain) was profiled in a study of T cell responses to AZD1222 COVID-19 vaccine. V was pared by 8 bases and J by 3 bases, with 13 bases between. The CDR3 totals 13 residues. Germline V gene sequence: CDR1 SEHNR, CDR2 FQNEAQ (reference sequence). Turning to this clone: Its matching antigen is unknown.

Overall study results and limits: Only six people who got AZD1222 tested seropositive at baseline. Along spike, vaccine-associated CD4 TCRs were found throughout, with dominance at 160-218 and 743-854.

Profiling relied on immunoSEQ multiplex PCR, and the TCRdb table lists in-frame clones only, not all of them. The sample lists 180,000 or so clones; 90% to 95% were seen once. Here the sequenced sample was peripheral blood, taken 28 days after the second AZD1222 dose. This TCR derives from an adult who received the AZD1222 COVID-19 vaccine. V usage is TRBV7-9 and J usage is TRBJ2-5; possibly TRBD2 for D (5 bases). CDR3 loop: CASDSVLEETQYF. The CDR3 nucleotides are TGTGCCAGCGACTCTGTACTAGAAGAGACCCAGTACTTC.